This T cell receptor (beta chain) was identified in a study of identifying expanded T cells in peripheral blood. Findings and limits, study-wide: Differentially abundant clones: around 1.2 between replicates, just under 17 at two to three weeks, 19 to 20 at four.

Worth noting for this clone: The antigen remains undetermined.

Here immunoSEQ multiplex PCR was the method, and the copy in TCRdb shows in-frame clones only, minus some. The sample contains tens of thousands of clones, roughly 89% of which appear only once. Germline CDR1 is SQVTM and CDR2 is ANQGSEA. Trimming stripped 2 bases from V and 7 bases from J, with 6 bases between. This CDR3 has 11 amino acids. Specimen: blood. This chain links TRBV29-1 with TRBJ2-1, with D unresolved. The TCR sequence derives from a person aged 18-70 years in good health. This CDR3 is CSVEWVNEQFF. The CDR3, as DNA: TGCAGCGTTGAATGGGTGAATGAGCAGTTCTTC.